The 27 T cell receptor beta chains listed next were all sequenced from one sample in a study of vaccination effects on CD4 cells after COVID-19. Under the ViraFEST assay, PBMC were stimulated with viral peptide pools so that antigen-specific CD4+ T cells expanded. Sequencing was performed afterwards. Following culture for approximately 11 days, CD4+ T cells were isolated. Previously uninfected by SARS-CoV-2, the vaccine recipients also showed negative nucleocapsid antibodies. Using immunoSEQ multiplex PCR, the repertoire was profiled, and TCRdb retains in-frame clones only, with some absent. Among roughly 41,000 clones listed, roughly 70% were seen once. What these receptors recognize is not known. The sample here was CD4+ T cells from PBMCs cultured with HCoV-OC43 spike peptides, taken before COVID-19 vaccination. The subset denotes: HCoV-OC43 spike overlapping peptide pool stimulation. These receptors all stem from a human donor who received a COVID-19 vaccine.

The chain links TRBV10-3 to TRBJ1-5, with D unclear. Per germline, CDR1 ENHRY and CDR2 SYGVKD. The CDR3 is 13 residues long. The ends were cut back, 3 bases at V and 0 bases at J, with 3 bases in the middle. The CDR3 loop reads CAISDASNQPQHF. The CDR3 DNA sequence: TGTGCCATCAGTGACGCTAGCAATCAGCCCCAGCATTTT.

J is TRBJ2-3 and V is TRBV7-9; D assignment may be TRBD1 or TRBD2 (5 bases each). This CDR3 has 14 residues. V gave up 3 bases and J gave up 2 bases, with 9 bases separating them. The germline CDR1 and CDR2 sequences are SEHNR and FQNEAQ (reference sequence). This CDR3 reads CASSFGGTTDTQYF. In DNA form, the CDR3 reads TGTGCCAGCAGCTTTGGGGGAACCACAGATACGCAGTATTTT.

This clone appeared once. The chain is built from TRBV7-3 and TRBJ2-3; 8 bases match TRBD2. V shed 2 bases, J shed 3 bases, and the junction held 1 base outside the gene matches. This CDR3 comprises 14 residues. The V gene's germline CDR1 is SGHTA and CDR2 FQGTGA. CDR3 nucleotides: TGTGCCAGCAGCTTACGGGGGGGGACAGATACGCAGTATTTT. Amino acids: CASSLRGGTDTQYF.

This clone was seen a handful of times. V and J are TRBV30 and TRBJ1-2; D unresolved. Germline assignment: CDR1 GTSNPN and CDR2 SVGIG (reference sequence). V shed 3 bases and J shed 5 bases, with 16 bases lying between them. The CDR3 length is 14 residues. Here the CDR3 DNA reads TGTGCCTGGAGGCCCTTTCCTGCGGGGTATGGCTACACCTTC. Its protein product is CAWRPFPAGYGYTF.

In its sample, this clone was seen once. The V gene is TRBV28, the J gene TRBJ1-5, with D perhaps TRBD1 (6 bases). V was shortened by 4 bases and J by 0 bases, with 16 bases between the two germline ends. CDR1 MDHEN and CDR2 SYDVKM come from the germline V gene. The length of the CDR3 is 17 residues. The CDR3 reads CASSSIRNRASNQPQHF. Written as DNA, the CDR3 is TGTGCCAGCAGTTCTATCCGAAACAGGGCTAGCAATCAGCCCCAGCATTTT.

The V gene is TRBV12-5, the J gene TRBJ2-5, with 7 bases lining up with TRBD1. The CDR3 loop spans 15 amino acids. The V segment lost 7 bases and the J segment 5 bases; nucleotides outside the gene matches: 13. Per germline, CDR1 LGHNT and CDR2 FRNRAP. Here the CDR3 DNA reads TGTGCTAGTGCCCCCCGGGACAGCTTTTGGGAGACCCAGTACTTC. Protein sequence: CASAPRDSFWETQYF.

This chain connects TRBV28 to TRBJ2-5; D gene uncertain. Trimming cost V 7 bases and J 1 base, with 10 bases left between them. Germline V CDR1 and CDR2: MDHEN, SYDVKM. The CDR3 length is 13 residues. CDR3 amino acids: CASTARLQETQYF. As DNA, the CDR3 is TGTGCCAGCACGGCCAGGCTCCAAGAGACCCAGTACTTC.

The chain carries TRBV28 and TRBJ1-5; unclear D gene. There are 11 residues in the CDR3. Trimming took off 5 bases at V and 3 bases at J, with 2 bases between the two ends. The germline V gene has CDR1 MDHEN and CDR2 SYDVKM. For the CDR3, the DNA is TGTGCCAGCAGTACCAATCAGCCCCAGCATTTT. Its translation is CASSTNQPQHF.

The chain carries TRBV10-3 and TRBJ1-5; 8 nucleotides match TRBD1. Trimming removed 3 bases from V and 5 bases from J; junction bases left unmatched: 6. The CDR3 runs to 15 residues. CDR1 ENHRY and CDR2 SYGVKD come from the germline V gene. Here the CDR3 DNA reads TGTGCCATCAGTGATTCAGGGGGCGCGGATCAGCCCCAGCATTTT. Its translation: CAISDSGGADQPQHF.

The chain is built from TRBV5-1 and TRBJ1-2, with D maybe TRBD1 (5 bases). The length of the CDR3 is 12 residues. Germline loops: CDR1 SGHRS, CDR2 YFSETQ. V was trimmed by 6 bases and J by 6 bases, leaving 12 bases between them. The CDR3 spells CASTGTGNGYTF. CDR3 in DNA: TGCGCCAGCACCGGGACGGGGAATGGCTACACCTTC.

This clone was observed a few times. This rearrangement joins TRBV19 to TRBJ2-1, with 10 bases matching TRBD2. The CDR3 runs 15 residues. Germline lookup yields CDR1 LNHDA and CDR2 SQIVND (reference sequence). After removal of 5 bases from V and 4 bases from J, the junction contained 5 bases not matched to a gene. The CDR3 nucleotides read TGTGCCAGTAGTTCAACTAGCGGGGTTTACAATGAGCAGTTCTTC. Translating gives CASSSTSGVYNEQFF.

As concerns this clone: Its ends do not fully match the called genes, so a read error is possible. This chain links TRBV4-1 with TRBJ1-1; D not certain. CDR1 and CDR2 from the germline V gene are MGHRA and YSYEKL. CDR3 size: 16 residues. CDR3 amino acids: CASRQEEGRLNTEAFF. The DNA of the CDR3 is TGCGCCAGCAGACAAGAAGAAGGGAGATTAAACACTGAAGCTTTCTTT.

V gene TRBV11-2 combines with J gene TRBJ2-1; no reliable D call. The CDR3 sequence is 14 residues long. CDR1 SGHAT and CDR2 FQNNGV come from the germline V gene. V gave up 8 bases and J gave up 3 bases, with 14 bases separating them. The CDR3 sequence: CASRKISDYNEQFF. For the CDR3, the DNA is TGTGCCAGCCGCAAGATAAGCGACTACAATGAGCAGTTCTTC. The variable domain in full, with the rest retrieved from reference TRBV11-2 and TRBJ2-1, is EAGVAQSPRYKIIEKRQSVAFWCNPISGHATLYWYQQILGQGPKLLIQFQNNGVVDDSQLPKDRFSAERLKGVDSTLKIQPAKLEDSAVYLCASRKISDYNEQFFGPGTRLTVL.

This sequence joins TRBV6-6 and TRBJ2-1, with D perhaps matching TRBD2 (6 bases). The CDR3 sequence is 15 residues long. V was cut by 2 bases and J by 6 bases, with 14 bases left in between. In germline, CDR1 is MNHNY, CDR2 SVGAGI (reference sequence). This CDR3 reads CASSYDRGLSNEQFF. In nucleotides, the CDR3 is TGTGCCAGCAGTTACGATAGGGGACTCTCCAATGAGCAGTTCTTC.

The chain has TRBV6-2 or TRBV6-3 and TRBJ1-1; D unresolved. V shed 2 bases and J shed 1 base, with 20 bases lying between them. Germline values: CDR1 MNHEY, CDR2 SVGEGT. The CDR3 is 18 residues long. The CDR3 DNA follows: TGTGCCAGCAGTTACCCTTCTAAGGGCTACAAGTCGAACACTGAAGCTTTCTTT. Protein: CASSYPSKGYKSNTEAFF.

The chain carries TRBV6-5 and TRBJ2-7; D is uncertain. The germline V gene encodes CDR1 MNHEY and CDR2 SVGAGI. Trimming removed 0 bases from V and 7 bases from J, with 10 bases in between. The CDR3 sequence is 13 residues long. DNA of the CDR3: TGTGCCAGCAGTTACTCGAGTCGGTCAGAGCAGTACTTC. Translation gives CASSYSSRSEQYF.

This chain links TRBV30 with TRBJ1-1; 11 nucleotides line up with TRBD1. The CDR3 runs to 17 residues. The germline V gene encodes CDR1 GTSNPN and CDR2 SVGIG (reference sequence). With V trimmed by 0 bases and J by 2 bases, 8 bases remained unmatched. CDR3 sequence reads: CAWSVAGTGGPNTEAFF. For the CDR3, the DNA is TGTGCCTGGAGTGTAGCCGGGACAGGGGGGCCTAACACTGAAGCTTTCTTT.

Only a few counts were recorded for this clone. The rearrangement uses TRBV7-9 and TRBJ2-7; no reliable D call. There are 12 residues in the CDR3. Trimming left V 3 bases short and J 6 bases short, with 9 bases between. The germline CDR1 and CDR2 sequences are SEHNR and FQNEAQ (reference sequence). CDR3 sequence reads: CASSFRSPEQYF. CDR3 DNA: TGTGCCAGCAGCTTTCGGTCCCCCGAGCAGTACTTC.

This chain uses TRBV30 with TRBJ1-5; the D is unclear. This CDR3 comprises 13 residues. With 0 bases removed from V and 2 bases from J, the gap between germline ends came to 5 bases. The germline gives CDR1 GTSNPN, CDR2 SVGIG (reference sequence). CDR3 in DNA: TGTGCCTGGAGTGTACGGGGCAATCAGCCCCAGCATTTT. It is translated as CAWSVRGNQPQHF.

The chain recombines TRBV5-1 with TRBJ2-3, with 8 bases fitting TRBD1. The CDR3 has 14 amino acids. The germline V gene encodes CDR1 SGHRS and CDR2 YFSETQ. With 7 bases clipped from V and 4 bases from J, the junction kept 8 bases outside the gene matches. This CDR3 reads CASSAGGRADTQYF. The CDR3, as DNA: TGCGCCAGCTCCGCAGGGGGCAGGGCAGATACGCAGTATTTT. Combining the CDR3 with reference TRBV5-1 and TRBJ2-3 gives the whole variable domain KAGVTQTPRYLIKTRGQQVTLSCSPISGHRSVSWYQQTPGQGLQFLFEYFSETQRNKGNFPGRFSGRQFSNSRSEMNVSTLELGDSALYLCASSAGGRADTQYFGPGTRLTVL.

The chain is built from TRBV28 and TRBJ1-2, with 7 bases lining up with TRBD1. This CDR3 has 13 residues. From germline, CDR1 is MDHEN and CDR2 SYDVKM. With V trimmed by 4 bases and J by 8 bases, 7 bases remained unmatched. CDR3 residues: CASSSQGTRGYTF. In nucleotides, the CDR3 is TGTGCCAGCAGTTCACAGGGGACGAGAGGCTACACCTTC.

The rearrangement joins TRBV2 to TRBJ1-2; a possible D gene is TRBD1 (5 bases). Trimming cost V 8 bases and J 4 bases, with 14 bases left between them. Germline CDR1 SNHLY, CDR2 FYNNEI. The CDR3 loop spans 13 amino acids. The CDR3 region is CASGTQALYGYTF. The CDR3 coding sequence is TGTGCCAGCGGGACCCAGGCTCTCTATGGCTACACCTTC.

This clone has more than one count but fewer than ten. The genes are TRBV11-3 and TRBJ2-2, with 7 nucleotides matching TRBD1. The CDR3 loop spans 14 amino acids. From germline, CDR1 is SGHNT and CDR2 YENEEA. Losses at the gene ends were 5 bases for V and 6 bases for J; bases not matched to a gene: 6. The CDR3 loop reads CASSPGQYAGELFF. Written as DNA, the CDR3 is TGTGCCAGCAGCCCGGGACAGTACGCCGGGGAGCTGTTTTTT.

The rearrangement links TRBV6-1 to TRBJ2-7, with a tentative D call TRBD2 (5 bases). The V gene's germline CDR1 is MNHNS and CDR2 SASEGT. This CDR3 is 15 amino acids long. V lost 3 bases and J 2 bases, leaving 14 bases between the germline ends. CDR3 protein: CASSDGGQTTYEQYF. DNA of the CDR3: TGTGCCAGCAGTGATGGTGGCCAGACTACCTACGAGCAGTACTTC.

This CDR3 reads CASSPPIPLAGGPNTGELFF. The CDR3 coding sequence is TGTGCCAGCAGTCCCCCCATACCACTAGCGGGAGGGCCTAACACCGGGGAGCTGTTTTTT. This sequence joins TRBV27 and TRBJ2-2; 13 bases fit TRBD2. After removal of 5 bases from V and 2 bases from J, the junction contained 14 bases not matched to a gene. The CDR3 consists of 20 residues. Germline CDR1 and CDR2: MNHEY and SMNVEV (reference sequence).

The chain employs TRBV30 and TRBJ1-2, with D perhaps matching TRBD1 (5 bases). Germline loops: CDR1 GTSNPN, CDR2 SVGIG (reference sequence). This CDR3 contains 13 residues. The V and J ends lost 3 bases and 7 bases respectively, with 15 bases between them. The CDR3 bases are TGTGCCTGGAGCAGCACGGGGACGGGTGGCTACACCTTC. As protein: CAWSSTGTGGYTF.

V usage is TRBV7-2 and J usage is TRBJ2-1; D is possibly TRBD2 (7 bases). The CDR3 has 15 residues. V was cut by 6 bases and J by 9 bases, with 21 bases left in between. Germline CDR1 SGHTA, CDR2 FQGNSA. CDR3 amino acids: CASSRFGGGAGEQFF. The CDR3 nucleotides are TGTGCCAGCAGTCGTTTCGGAGGGGGGGCGGGTGAGCAGTTCTTC.